Below are 10 T cell receptor beta chains sequenced from a single sample in a study of T cells in Graves' hyperthyroidism and ophthalmopathy. Amplification yielded TCR beta CDR3 regions, with RNA transcripts as the source. Researchers ran a first-round RT-PCR on the TCR CDR3 using the HTBI primer set. TCRdb itself ran the multiplex PCR reads through MiXCR, one entry per CDR3 protein. This sample yields fewer than 650,000 distinct CDR3 sequences, of which about 14% are seen a single time; approximately 13% belongs to the top ten. Sequenced sample: blood. These receptors were taken from a woman in her forties with Graves' hyperthyroidism.

The sample holds one count of this clonotype. The chain recombines TRBV27 with TRBJ1-2; the match to TRBD1 covers 8 bases. The germline V gene has CDR1 MNHEY and CDR2 SMNVEV (reference sequence). The CDR3 runs 15 residues. Trimming took 6 bases from V and 5 from J; bases not matched to a gene: 11. The CDR3 bases are TGTGCCAGCAGATCAACGACAGGGGTGCTTTATGGCTACACCTTC. Its translation: CASRSTTGVLYGYTF.

The chain links TRBV28 to TRBJ2-4; 7 nucleotides align to TRBD1. The germline V gene has CDR1 MDHEN and CDR2 SYDVKM. With 6 bases clipped from V and 9 bases from J, the junction kept 5 bases outside the gene matches. There are 12 residues in the CDR3. The CDR3 is CASRPTGAIQYF. As DNA, the CDR3 is TGTGCCAGCAGACCCACAGGGGCCATTCAGTACTTC. The variable domain in full, completed from reference TRBV28 and TRBJ2-4, reads DVKVTQSSRYLVKRTGEKVFLECVQDMDHENMFWYRQDPGLGLRLIYFSYDVKMKEKGDIPEGYSVSREKKERFSLILESASTNQTSMYLCASRPTGAIQYFGAGTRLSVL.

CDR3 sequence (DNA): TGTGCCACCAGCAGAGACCTCGCCGGGACAGGGAGGACCGGGGAGCTGTTTTTT. As protein: CATSRDLAGTGRTGELFF. The chain joins TRBV15 to TRBJ2-2; TRBD1 matches 9 bases. The CDR3 consists of 18 residues. Per the germline V gene, CDR1 is LNHNV and CDR2 is YYDKDF (reference sequence). The V and J ends lost 0 bases and 5 bases, in that order; junction bases with no gene match: 10.

Of note for this clonotype: A much larger clonotype is one base distant, so this may be a read error. The chain is built from TRBV12-3 or TRBV12-4 and TRBJ2-7; D uncertain. The CDR3 runs 13 residues. The germline V and J ends were trimmed by 1 base and 5 bases, with 9 bases remaining between them. The CDR3 DNA reads TGTGCCAGCAGTTTAGTTAGGTCCAACGAGCAGTACTTC. It codes for CASSLVRSNEQYF.

This clonotype was observed at least ten times. The rearrangement joins TRBV4-1 to TRBJ1-2, with 7 bases lining up with TRBD1. V gave up 4 bases and J gave up 0 bases; unmatched junction bases: 8. Per the germline V gene, CDR1 is MGHRA and CDR2 is YSYEKL. This CDR3 has 16 amino acids. Here the CDR3 reads CASSPTGTASNYGYTF. The CDR3 nucleotides are TGCGCCAGCAGCCCGACGGGGACAGCCTCTAACTATGGCTACACCTTC.

The V gene is TRBV11-3, the J gene TRBJ2-7; 8 bases match TRBD2. J gave up 7 bases and V 5 bases, and 7 bases lay outside the gene matches. CDR3 length: 13 amino acids. CDR1 is SGHNT, CDR2 YENEEA, per germline. CDR3 coding DNA: TGTGCCAGCAGCCGGCGGGGGGCGGAAGAGCAGTACTTC. It translates to CASSRRGAEEQYF.

This clonotype appeared many times. The gene calls are TRBV28 and TRBJ2-7; 13 bases agree with TRBD2. J lost 9 bases, V lost 10 bases, and 12 bases had no gene match. Germline values: CDR1 MDHEN, CDR2 SYDVKM. This CDR3 comprises 14 residues. The CDR3 loop reads CATTSGRGPSGQYF. As DNA, the CDR3 is TGTGCCACCACTAGCGGGAGGGGGCCGAGCGGGCAGTACTTC.

The table lists this clonotype with many counts. The chain couples TRBV3-1 to TRBJ2-3; D is unresolved. Trimming left V 0 bases short and J 2 bases short, with 6 bases between. The CDR3 is 14 amino acids. CDR1 and CDR2 (germline): LGHDT, YNNKEL (reference sequence). CDR3 sequence: CASSQDSPTDTQYF. The CDR3 bases are TGTGCCAGCAGCCAAGACTCGCCCACAGATACGCAGTATTTT.

This clonotype was counted a few times. The J gene is TRBJ1-3, the V gene TRBV4-1; TRBD1 matches 11 bases. V shed 0 bases and J 6 bases; nucleotides not matched to a gene: 13. This CDR3 contains 19 residues. The germline V gene has CDR1 MGHRA and CDR2 YSYEKL. The CDR3 region is CASSQESGTGGSLENTIYF. CDR3 nucleotide sequence: TGCGCCAGCAGCCAAGAAAGTGGGACAGGGGGTTCTCTAGAAAACACCATATATTTT.

At least ten counts were recorded for this clonotype. The CDR3 DNA sequence: TGTGCCAGCCAAAAGGGAATTGGAGGGTACAGTGAAGCTTTCTTT. Translated, it gives CASQKGIGGYSEAFF. The V gene is TRBV2, the J gene TRBJ1-1, with D hard to call. Germline-derived CDR1 and CDR2 are SNHLY and FYNNEI. The CDR3 is made up of 15 amino acids. V lost 8 bases to trimming and J lost 7 bases, with 23 bases between them. Together with reference TRBV2 and TRBJ1-1, the CDR3 gives the full variable domain: EPEVTQTPSHQVTQMGQEVILRCVPISNHLYFYWYRQILGQKVEFLVSFYNNEISEKSEIFDDQFSVERPDGSNFTLKIRSTKLEDSAMYFCASQKGIGGYSEAFFGQGTRLTVV.